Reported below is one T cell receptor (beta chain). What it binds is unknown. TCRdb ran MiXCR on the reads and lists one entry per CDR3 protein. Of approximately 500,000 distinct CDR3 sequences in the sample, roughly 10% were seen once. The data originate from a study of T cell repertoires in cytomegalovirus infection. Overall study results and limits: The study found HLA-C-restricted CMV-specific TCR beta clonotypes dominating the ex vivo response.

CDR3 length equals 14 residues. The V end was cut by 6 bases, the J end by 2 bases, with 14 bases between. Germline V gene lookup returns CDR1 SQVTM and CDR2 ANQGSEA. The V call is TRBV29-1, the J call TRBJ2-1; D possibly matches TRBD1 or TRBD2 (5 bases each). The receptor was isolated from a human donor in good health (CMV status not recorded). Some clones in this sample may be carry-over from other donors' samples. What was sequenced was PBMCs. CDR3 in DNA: TGCAGCGTCCTCGGGACGGGTCCCTACAATGAGCAGTTCTTC. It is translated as CSVLGTGPYNEQFF.